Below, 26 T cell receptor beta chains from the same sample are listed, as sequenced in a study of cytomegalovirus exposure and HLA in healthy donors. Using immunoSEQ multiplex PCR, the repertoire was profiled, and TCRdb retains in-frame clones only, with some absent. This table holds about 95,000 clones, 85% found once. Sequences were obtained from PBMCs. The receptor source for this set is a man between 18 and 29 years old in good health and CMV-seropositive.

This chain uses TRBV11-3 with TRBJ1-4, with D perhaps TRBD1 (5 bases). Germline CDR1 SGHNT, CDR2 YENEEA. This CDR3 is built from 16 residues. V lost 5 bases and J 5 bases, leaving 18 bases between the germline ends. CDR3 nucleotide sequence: TGTGCCAGCAGCCCCCCTACAGGAACACTAAATGAAAAACTGTTTTTT. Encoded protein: CASSPPTGTLNEKLFF.

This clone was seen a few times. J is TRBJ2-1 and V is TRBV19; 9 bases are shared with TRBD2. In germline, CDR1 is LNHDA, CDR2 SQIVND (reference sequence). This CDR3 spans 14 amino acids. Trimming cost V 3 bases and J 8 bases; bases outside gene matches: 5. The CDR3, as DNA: TGTGCCAGTAGTATTTCTAGCGGGATCGATGAGCAGTTCTTC. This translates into CASSISSGIDEQFF.

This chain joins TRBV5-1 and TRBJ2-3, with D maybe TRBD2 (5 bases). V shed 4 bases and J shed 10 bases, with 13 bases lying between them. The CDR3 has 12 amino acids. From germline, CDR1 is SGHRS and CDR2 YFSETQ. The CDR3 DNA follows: TGCGCCAGCAGCGAATCTAGCCTCCCGCAGTATTTT. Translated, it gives CASSESSLPQYF.

The CDR3 nucleotides are TGTGCCAGCAGCCCACAGGGAGTTGGAGAGACCCAGTACTTC. This codes for CASSPQGVGETQYF. V and J are TRBV7-3 and TRBJ2-5, with D perhaps matching TRBD1 (6 bases). V dropped 5 bases and J dropped 4 bases, with 14 bases sitting between them. CDR3 length: 14 amino acids. In germline, CDR1 is SGHTA, CDR2 FQGTGA.

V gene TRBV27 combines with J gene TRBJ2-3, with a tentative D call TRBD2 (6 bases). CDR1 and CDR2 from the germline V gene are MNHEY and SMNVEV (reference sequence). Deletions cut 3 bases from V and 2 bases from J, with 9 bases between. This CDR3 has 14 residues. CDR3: CASSFKRATDTQYF. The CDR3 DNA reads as TGTGCCAGCAGTTTTAAGCGGGCCACAGATACGCAGTATTTT.

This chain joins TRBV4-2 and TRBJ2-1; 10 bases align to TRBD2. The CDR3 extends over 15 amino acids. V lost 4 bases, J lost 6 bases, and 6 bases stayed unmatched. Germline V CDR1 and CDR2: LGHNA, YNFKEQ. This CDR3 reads CASSPGTSDSNEQFF. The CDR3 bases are TGTGCCAGCAGCCCCGGGACTAGCGACTCCAATGAGCAGTTCTTC.

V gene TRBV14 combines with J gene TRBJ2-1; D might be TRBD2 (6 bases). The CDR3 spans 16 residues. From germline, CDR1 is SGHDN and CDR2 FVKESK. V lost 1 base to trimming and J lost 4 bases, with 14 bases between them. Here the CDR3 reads CASSQVPSVLYNEQFF. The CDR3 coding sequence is TGTGCCAGCAGCCAAGTCCCTAGCGTGTTATACAATGAGCAGTTCTTC.

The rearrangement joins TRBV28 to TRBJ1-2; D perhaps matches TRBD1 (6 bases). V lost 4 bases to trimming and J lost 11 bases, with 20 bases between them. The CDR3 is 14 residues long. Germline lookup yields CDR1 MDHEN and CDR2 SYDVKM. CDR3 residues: CASSSNRDISPYTF. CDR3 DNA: TGTGCCAGCAGTTCGAACCGGGACATATCTCCTTACACCTTC.

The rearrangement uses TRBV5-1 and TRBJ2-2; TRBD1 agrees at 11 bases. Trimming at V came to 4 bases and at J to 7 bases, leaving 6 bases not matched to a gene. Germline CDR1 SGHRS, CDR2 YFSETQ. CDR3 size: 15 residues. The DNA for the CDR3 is TGCGCCAGCAGCGCCGGGACAGGGGGTCTCGGGGAGCTGTTTTTT. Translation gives CASSAGTGGLGELFF.

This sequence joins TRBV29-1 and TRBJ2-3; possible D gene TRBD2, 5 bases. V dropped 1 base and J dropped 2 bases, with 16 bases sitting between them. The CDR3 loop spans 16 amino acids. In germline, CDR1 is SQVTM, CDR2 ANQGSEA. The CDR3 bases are TGCAGCGTTGAAGCGAGTGGAGGACTGTACACAGATACGCAGTATTTT. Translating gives CSVEASGGLYTDTQYF.

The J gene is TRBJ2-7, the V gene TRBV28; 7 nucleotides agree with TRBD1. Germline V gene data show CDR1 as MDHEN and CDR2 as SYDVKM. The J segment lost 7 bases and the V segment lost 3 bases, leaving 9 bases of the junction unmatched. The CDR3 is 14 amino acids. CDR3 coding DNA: TGTGCCAGCAGTTTCCCGGACAGGCTGGGGGAGCAGTACTTC. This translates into CASSFPDRLGEQYF.

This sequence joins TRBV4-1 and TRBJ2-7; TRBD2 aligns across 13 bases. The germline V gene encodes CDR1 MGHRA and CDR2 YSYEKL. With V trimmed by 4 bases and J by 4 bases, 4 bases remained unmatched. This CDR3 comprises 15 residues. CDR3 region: CASSLGTSGAYEQYF. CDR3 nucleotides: TGCGCCAGCAGCCTTGGGACTAGCGGGGCGTACGAGCAGTACTTC.

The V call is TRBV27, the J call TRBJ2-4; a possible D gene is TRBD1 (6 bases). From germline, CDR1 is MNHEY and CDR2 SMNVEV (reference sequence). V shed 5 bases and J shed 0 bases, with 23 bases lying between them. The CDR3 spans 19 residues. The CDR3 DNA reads TGTGCCAGCAGTCCCCGAGGGACACACGTTCGACTAGCCAAAAACATTCAGTACTTC. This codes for CASSPRGTHVRLAKNIQYF.

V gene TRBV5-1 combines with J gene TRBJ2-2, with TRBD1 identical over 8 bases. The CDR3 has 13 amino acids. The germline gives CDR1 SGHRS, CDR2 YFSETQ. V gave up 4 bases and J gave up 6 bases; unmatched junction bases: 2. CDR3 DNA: TGCGCCAGCAGCCCAGGGGGCGCCGGGGAGCTGTTTTTT. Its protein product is CASSPGGAGELFF.

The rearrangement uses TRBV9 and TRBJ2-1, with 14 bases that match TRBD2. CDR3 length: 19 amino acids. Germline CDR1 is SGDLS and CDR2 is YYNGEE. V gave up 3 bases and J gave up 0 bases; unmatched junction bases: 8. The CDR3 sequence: CASSDRGLAGERSYNEQFF. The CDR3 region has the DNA TGTGCCAGCAGCGACCGGGGACTAGCGGGAGAGCGCTCCTACAATGAGCAGTTCTTC.

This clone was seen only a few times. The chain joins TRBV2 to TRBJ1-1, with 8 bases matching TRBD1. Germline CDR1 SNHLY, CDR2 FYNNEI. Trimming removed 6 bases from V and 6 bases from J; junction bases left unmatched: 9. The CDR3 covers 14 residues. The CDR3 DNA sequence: TGTGCCAGCAGCAGCCGTTCGACAGGGGCTGAAGCTTTCTTT. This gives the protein CASSSRSTGAEAFF.

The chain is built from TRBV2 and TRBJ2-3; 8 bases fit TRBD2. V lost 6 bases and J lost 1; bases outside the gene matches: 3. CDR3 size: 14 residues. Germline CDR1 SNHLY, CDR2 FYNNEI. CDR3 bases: TGTGCCAGCAGCCTACTAGCGGGCACAGATACGCAGTATTTT. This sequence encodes CASSLLAGTDTQYF.

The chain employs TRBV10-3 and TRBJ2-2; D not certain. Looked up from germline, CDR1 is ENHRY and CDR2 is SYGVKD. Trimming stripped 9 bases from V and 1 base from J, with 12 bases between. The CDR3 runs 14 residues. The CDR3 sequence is CAISTGRNTGELFF. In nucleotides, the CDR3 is TGTGCCATATCTACTGGGCGGAACACCGGGGAGCTGTTTTTT.

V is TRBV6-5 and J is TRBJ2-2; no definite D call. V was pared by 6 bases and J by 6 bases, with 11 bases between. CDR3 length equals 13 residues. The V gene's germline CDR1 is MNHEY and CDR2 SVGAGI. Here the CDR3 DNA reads TGTGCCAGCAGCCTAAGACGGGCCGGGGAGCTGTTTTTT. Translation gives CASSLRRAGELFF.

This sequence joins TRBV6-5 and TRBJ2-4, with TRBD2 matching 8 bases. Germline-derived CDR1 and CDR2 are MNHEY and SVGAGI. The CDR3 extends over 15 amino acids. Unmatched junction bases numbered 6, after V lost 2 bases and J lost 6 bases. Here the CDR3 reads CASSYRAGAGNIQYF. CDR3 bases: TGTGCCAGCAGTTACAGAGCGGGAGCGGGAAACATTCAGTACTTC.

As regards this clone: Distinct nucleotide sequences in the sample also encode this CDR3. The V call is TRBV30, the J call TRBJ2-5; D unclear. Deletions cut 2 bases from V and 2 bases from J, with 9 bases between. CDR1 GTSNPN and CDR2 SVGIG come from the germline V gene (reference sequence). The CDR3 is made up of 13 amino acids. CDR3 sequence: CAWSPDSQETQYF. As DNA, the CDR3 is TGTGCCTGGAGTCCTGACTCACAAGAGACCCAGTACTTC.

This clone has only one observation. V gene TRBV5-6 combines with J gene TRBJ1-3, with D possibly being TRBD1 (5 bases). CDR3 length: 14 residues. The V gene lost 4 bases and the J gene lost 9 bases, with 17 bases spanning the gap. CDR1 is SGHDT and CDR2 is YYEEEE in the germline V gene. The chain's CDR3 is CASSLGTVESTIYF. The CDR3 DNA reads TGTGCCAGCAGCCTCGGGACTGTGGAGAGCACCATATATTTT.

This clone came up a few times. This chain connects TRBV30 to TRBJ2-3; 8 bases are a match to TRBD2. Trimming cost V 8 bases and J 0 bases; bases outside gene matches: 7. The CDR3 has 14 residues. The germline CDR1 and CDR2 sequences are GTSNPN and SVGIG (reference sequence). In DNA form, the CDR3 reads TGTGCCGGAACTAGCGGCCCCAGCACAGATACGCAGTATTTT. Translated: CAGTSGPSTDTQYF.

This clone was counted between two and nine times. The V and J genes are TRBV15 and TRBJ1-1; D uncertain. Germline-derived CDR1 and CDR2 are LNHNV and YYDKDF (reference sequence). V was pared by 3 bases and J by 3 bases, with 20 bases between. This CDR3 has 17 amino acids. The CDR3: CATSRTREGRKDTEAFF. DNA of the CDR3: TGTGCCACCAGCAGGACTCGGGAAGGGAGGAAGGACACTGAAGCTTTCTTT. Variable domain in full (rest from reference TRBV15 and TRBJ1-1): DAMVIQNPRYQVTQFGKPVTLSCSQTLNHNVMYWYQQKSSQAPKLLFHYYDKDFNNEADTPDNFQSRRPNTSFCFLDIRSPGLGDTAMYLCATSRTREGRKDTEAFFGQGTRLTVV.

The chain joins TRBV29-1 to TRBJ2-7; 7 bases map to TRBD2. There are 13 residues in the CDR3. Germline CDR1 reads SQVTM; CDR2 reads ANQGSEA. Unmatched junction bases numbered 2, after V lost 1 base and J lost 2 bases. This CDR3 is CSVEAAGAYEQYF. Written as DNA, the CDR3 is TGCAGCGTTGAAGCGGCGGGGGCCTACGAGCAGTACTTC.

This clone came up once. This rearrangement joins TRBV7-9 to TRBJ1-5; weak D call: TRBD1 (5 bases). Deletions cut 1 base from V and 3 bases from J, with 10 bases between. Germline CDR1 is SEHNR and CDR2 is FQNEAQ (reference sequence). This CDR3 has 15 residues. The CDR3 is CASSLVGGTNQPQHF. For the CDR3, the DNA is TGTGCCAGCAGCTTAGTGGGGGGAACCAATCAGCCCCAGCATTTT.